The 18 T cell receptor beta chains presented below share a single source sample, sequenced in a study of T cell repertoires in cytomegalovirus infection. TCRdb ran MiXCR on the reads and lists one entry per CDR3 protein. This sample has 750,000 to 950,000 distinct CDR3 sequences, with about 29% found just once. These receptors have no identified antigens. Sequencing was performed on cultured CD8+ T cells from PBMCs, taken from culture after CMV antigen stimulation. These receptor sequences come from a human donor in good health (CMV status not recorded). Some clones in this sample may be carry-over from other donors' samples.

As to this clonotype: Because the CDR3 is missing its conserved closing phenylalanine or tryptophan, this is likely a read error. The V call is TRBV25-1, the J call TRBJ2-3, with D perhaps TRBD2 (5 bases). V was clipped by 7 bases and J by 5 bases, with 7 bases between them. CDR1 MGHDK and CDR2 SYGVNS come from the germline V gene. The CDR3 contains 11 residues. The CDR3 DNA reads TGTGCCAGCAAACGGGGAGATACGCAGTATTCT. Translation gives CASKRGDTQYS.

The rearrangement uses TRBV6-2 or TRBV6-3 and TRBJ2-5; TRBD2 might be the D (6 bases). The germline CDR1 and CDR2 sequences are MNHEY and SVGEGT. This CDR3 has 16 residues. Deletions cut 6 bases from V and 0 bases from J, with 17 bases between. The CDR3 region is CASRNRGMPDQETQYF. The CDR3 bases are TGTGCCAGCAGAAACCGGGGGATGCCTGACCAAGAGACCCAGTACTTC.

The chain joins TRBV28 to TRBJ2-1, with 10 bases that match TRBD2. Germline assignment: CDR1 MDHEN and CDR2 SYDVKM. V gave up 8 bases and J gave up 7 bases; unmatched junction bases: 11. This CDR3 region has 15 residues. This CDR3 reads CASLRGLAAGNEQFF. In nucleotides, the CDR3 is TGTGCCAGCCTACGAGGACTAGCGGCGGGAAATGAGCAGTTCTTC.

This clonotype was detected ten times or more. The chain joins TRBV6-5 to TRBJ1-1, with 9 bases identical to TRBD1. There are 15 residues in the CDR3. From germline, CDR1 is MNHEY and CDR2 SVGAGI. The junction had 4 bases not matched to a gene; V was cut back by 1 base and J by 4 bases. The CDR3 region has the DNA TGTGCCAGCAGTTACTTCGGGACAGGGTCCACTGAAGCTTTCTTT. The encoded protein is CASSYFGTGSTEAFF.

This clonotype was seen a handful of times. The CDR3, as DNA: TGCAGTGCTAGAGAGGGGACAGGGGGTGCGGATGAGCAGTTCTTC. It encodes CSAREGTGGADEQFF. This chain connects TRBV20-1 to TRBJ2-1; 11 nucleotides line up with TRBD1. CDR1 and CDR2 from the germline V gene are DFQATT and SNEGSKA (reference sequence). The CDR3 length is 15 residues. With 0 bases clipped from V and 8 bases from J, the junction kept 6 bases outside the gene matches.

There are many counts of this clonotype. The chain recombines TRBV7-9 with TRBJ2-1, with D perhaps TRBD1 (6 bases). Germline V CDR1 and CDR2: SEHNR, FQNEAQ (reference sequence). The length of the CDR3 is 15 residues. V lost 1 base and J 1 base, leaving 8 bases between the germline ends. CDR3 in DNA: TGTGCCAGCAGCTTAGAAGGGGGATCCTACAATGAGCAGTTCTTC. As protein: CASSLEGGSYNEQFF.

The J gene is TRBJ2-5, the V gene TRBV11-1; TRBD1 or TRBD2 may be the D gene (5 bases each). V was pared by 0 bases and J by 0 bases, with 14 bases between. Germline V lookup: CDR1 SGHAT, CDR2 FQDESV (reference sequence). This CDR3 is built from 17 residues. Here the CDR3 DNA reads TGTGCCAGCAGCTTAGCGGGGACGGCGACCTACCAAGAGACCCAGTACTTC. Its translation: CASSLAGTATYQETQYF.

This clonotype was seen a handful of times. The chain is built from TRBV7-9 and TRBJ2-1, with D uncertain. CDR1 SEHNR and CDR2 FQNEAQ come from the germline V gene (reference sequence). The CDR3 contains 12 residues. V dropped 1 base and J dropped 10 bases, with 8 bases sitting between them. The DNA of the CDR3 is TGTGCCAGCAGCTTAGGGGCAGCGGAGCAGTTCTTC. Encoded protein: CASSLGAAEQFF. The whole variable domain, remainder taken from reference TRBV7-9 and TRBJ2-1, is DTGVSQNPRHKITKRGQNVTFRCDPISEHNRLYWYRQTLGQGPEFLTYFQNEAQLEKSRLLSDRFSAERPKGSFSTLEIQRTEQGDSAMYLCASSLGAAEQFFGPGTRLTVL.

The chain couples TRBV19 to TRBJ2-7; D unresolved. Germline lookup yields CDR1 LNHDA and CDR2 SQIVND (reference sequence). The ends were cut back, 5 bases at V and 1 base at J, with 15 bases in the middle. CDR3 size: 15 residues. The CDR3 coding sequence is TGTGCCAGTAGTGCTTCACTCCGGTTGTCCTACGAGCAGTACTTC. The encoded protein is CASSASLRLSYEQYF.

Many counts were recorded for this clonotype. This sequence joins TRBV2 and TRBJ1-1; D is undetermined. Germline V gene data show CDR1 as SNHLY and CDR2 as FYNNEI. The CDR3 length is 13 residues. Trimming left V 3 bases short and J 4 bases short, with 9 bases between. The CDR3 nucleotides read TGTGCCAGCAGTGACCCGGGTTCCACTGAAGCTTTCTTT. This encodes CASSDPGSTEAFF.

Many counts were recorded for this clonotype. A read error may produce the germline difference seen at one junction end. CDR3 sequence (DNA): TGTGCTAGCAGCCCGAGAGGGGCCAGGGAGACCCAGTACTTC. Translation: CASSPRGARETQYF. V usage is TRBV7-9 and J usage is TRBJ2-5, with D possibly being TRBD1 or TRBD2 (5 bases each). The CDR3 has 14 residues. Germline V lookup: CDR1 SEHNR, CDR2 FQNEAQ (reference sequence).

This clonotype was detected only a few times. The chain combines TRBV12-3 or TRBV12-4 with TRBJ1-1, with D unclear. The CDR3 spans 12 residues. V was pared by 7 bases and J by 2 bases, with 8 bases between. The CDR3 DNA follows: TGTGCCAGCACCCCGGATAACACTGAAGCTTTCTTT. Residues: CASTPDNTEAFF.

This sequence joins TRBV20-1 and TRBJ1-1; a weak D match, TRBD1 (5 bases). The CDR3 covers 14 residues. Deletions cut 0 bases from V and 6 bases from J, with 14 bases between. From germline, CDR1 is DFQATT and CDR2 SNEGSKA (reference sequence). CDR3 loop: CSARDIGVRPEAFF. The CDR3 nucleotides are TGCAGTGCTAGAGATATAGGGGTTCGACCTGAAGCTTTCTTT.

This rearrangement joins TRBV12-3 or TRBV12-4 to TRBJ2-2; no clear D. The CDR3 totals 16 residues. Trimming removed 3 bases from V and 1 base from J, with 12 bases in between. CDR3 DNA: TGTGCCAGCAGTTTCGTGACGCCTCAGAACACCGGGGAGCTGTTTTTT. Translating it yields CASSFVTPQNTGELFF.

The chain links TRBV6-2 or TRBV6-3 to TRBJ2-1, with 8 bases aligning to TRBD2. V trimming: 4 bases; J trimming: 8 bases; junction bases outside the gene matches: 7. Germline CDR1 and CDR2: MNHEY and SVGEGT. The CDR3 runs 14 residues. CDR3 amino acids: CASSLRGGIYEQFF. CDR3 nucleotide sequence: TGTGCCAGCAGTTTACGGGGGGGAATCTATGAGCAGTTCTTC.

This clonotype was seen more than once but under ten times. The V call is TRBV20-1, the J call TRBJ1-3, with D tentatively TRBD1 (6 bases). Germline V lookup: CDR1 DFQATT, CDR2 SNEGSKA (reference sequence). CDR3 length: 16 amino acids. The V and J ends lost 2 bases and 0 bases respectively, with 14 bases between them. CDR3 DNA: TGCAGTGCTAGAAACCCACAGGGTTTCTCTGGAAACACCATATATTTT. Translated: CSARNPQGFSGNTIYF.

This clonotype occurred a few times. The chain uses TRBV5-1 and TRBJ2-2; 10 bases match TRBD2. J lost 2 bases, V lost 5 bases, and 6 bases had no gene match. In germline, CDR1 is SGHRS, CDR2 YFSETQ. The CDR3 extends over 16 amino acids. This CDR3 is CASRSSGGRNTGELFF. CDR3 DNA: TGCGCCAGCAGGAGTAGCGGGGGGAGAAACACCGGGGAGCTGTTTTTT.

This clonotype was counted ten times or more. The rearrangement joins TRBV27 to TRBJ2-2; TRBD1 matches at 8 bases. The CDR3 length is 15 residues. After removal of 3 bases from V and 1 base from J, the junction contained 1 base not matched to a gene. The germline V gene encodes CDR1 MNHEY and CDR2 SMNVEV (reference sequence). CDR3 coding DNA: TGTGCCAGCAGTTTGGGACAGGTGAACACCGGGGAGCTGTTTTTT. It codes for CASSLGQVNTGELFF.